The rows below give T cell receptor beta chains drawn from one sample of a study of T cells after yellow fever vaccination. TCRdb re-called the 5' RACE reads with MiXCR, one entry per CDR3 protein. The sample lists 400,000 to 450,000 distinct CDR3 sequences, 18% occurring once. The specimen was PBMCs, collected before the yellow fever booster vaccination. The receptors originated from a man aged 18 to 35 who received the YFV17D yellow fever vaccine. Both conserved end residues are trimmed from each CDR3.

V gene: TRBV5-1; CDR3 length: 13; J gene: TRBJ2-3; CDR3 protein: ASSPGRGPTDTQY
V gene: TRBV11-3; CDR3 length: 10; J gene: TRBJ1-1; CDR3 protein: ASSSDGGEAF
V gene: TRBV6-2/TRBV6-3; CDR3 length: 14; J gene: TRBJ2-3; CDR3 protein: ASSYSTSGGRDTQY
V gene: TRBV4-3; CDR3 length: 12; J gene: TRBJ1-2; CDR3 protein: ASSQEVKNYGYT
V gene: TRBV5-1; CDR3 length: 12; J gene: TRBJ2-3; CDR3 protein: ASSSDSSTDTQY
V gene: TRBV5-6; CDR3 length: 11; J gene: TRBJ2-2; CDR3 protein: ASSFGRTGELF
V gene: TRBV29-1; CDR3 length: 12; J gene: TRBJ2-2; CDR3 protein: SAPDSSNTGELF
V gene: TRBV5-1; CDR3 length: 12; J gene: TRBJ1-2; CDR3 protein: ASSRDRGTYGYT
V gene: TRBV18; CDR3 length: 12; J gene: TRBJ1-2; CDR3 protein: ASSPAAGAYGYT
V gene: TRBV20-1; CDR3 length: 13; J gene: TRBJ2-2; CDR3 protein: SARGTRTNTGELF
V gene: TRBV5-1; CDR3 length: 13; J gene: TRBJ1-4; CDR3 protein: ASSLTGQAGEKLF
V gene: TRBV29-1; CDR3 length: 11; J gene: TRBJ1-2; CDR3 protein: SVPWAGQYGYT
V gene: TRBV20-1; CDR3 length: 11; J gene: TRBJ2-7; CDR3 protein: SANTGPRDEQY
V gene: TRBV29-1; CDR3 length: 9; J gene: TRBJ1-1; CDR3 protein: SAGGGTEAF
V gene: TRBV7-9; CDR3 length: 10; J gene: TRBJ2-1; CDR3 protein: ASSLRREEQF
V gene: TRBV6-2/TRBV6-3; CDR3 length: 13; J gene: TRBJ2-1; CDR3 protein: ASSQGQGVYNEQF
V gene: TRBV6-2/TRBV6-3; CDR3 length: 15; J gene: TRBJ2-1; CDR3 protein: ASSSTSGGPYYNEQF
V gene: TRBV5-1; CDR3 length: 10; J gene: TRBJ2-5; CDR3 protein: ASTTGERPQY
V gene: TRBV5-5; CDR3 length: 12; J gene: TRBJ2-2; CDR3 protein: ASSTRTGDGELF
V gene: TRBV11-3; CDR3 length: 11; J gene: TRBJ1-4; CDR3 protein: ASTTGRHEKLF
V gene: TRBV6-5; CDR3 length: 11; J gene: TRBJ2-1; CDR3 protein: ASSTSYSNEQF
V gene: TRBV5-4; CDR3 length: 12; J gene: TRBJ1-6; CDR3 protein: ASSGGWGNSPLH
V gene: TRBV4-1; CDR3 length: 13; J gene: TRBJ1-6; CDR3 protein: ASSQAEWRNSPLH
V gene: TRBV5-1; CDR3 length: 13; J gene: TRBJ2-1; CDR3 protein: ASSLASQVTSEQF
V gene: TRBV6-2/TRBV6-3; CDR3 length: 16; J gene: TRBJ2-5; CDR3 protein: ASSYHLEPAGQGNTQY